Described below is a single TCR beta chain sequence and its context. Its antigen target is currently unknown. Within one base of it there is no much larger clone, and no base qualities were kept. TRB sequencing was run on genomic DNA with either the immunoSEQ assay at survey resolution or the hsTCRB kit. Under the source paper's analysis protocol: The immunoSEQ software handled initial read processing, and the LymphoSeq R package was used for repertoire analyses. For each TRB dataset, clonality was calculated as 1 minus normalized Shannon entropy, and the Gini coefficient was computed as well. Phenotypes of unsorted samples were inferred by mapping TRB sequences from sorted subsets of the recipient or donor onto the same recipient's unsorted samples. TCRdb took this table from immuneACCESS and kept in-frame rearrangements with V and J called. Such tables lack part of the clones; where checked against another copy, unresolved V genes explain under half of the gap, and the rest is unexplained. V, J and clone size derive from that table, while D and trimming were established from the DNA sequence. The sample table shows around 10,000 clones, and around 87% are seen once. More than 20% of the sample rests with the top ten.

These data belong to a study of T cells after posttransplantation cyclophosphamide listed by TCRdb under 2016. As for the study more broadly: Using TRB sequencing, the study followed how the T cell repertoire rebuilt after myeloablative bone marrow transplantation with posttransplantation cyclophosphamide given as GVHD prophylaxis. Samples from about 33 PTCy-treated patients and approximately 16 related bone marrow donors of those patients were subjected to antigen receptor sequencing. Blood from all 30 or so PTCy patients with 1-year posttransplant specimens was subjected to TRB sequencing. Public TRB sequences were compared against a database of over 3,600 sequences linked to responses to pathogens, tumor antigens, self-antigens and alloantigens. Because TRA and TRB clonality correlated tightly in fewer than ten samples, later TCR analyses were limited to TRB. In 3 patients, up to about 3 additional blood samples taken between 2 and 5.2 years after transplant also underwent TRB sequencing, as did pretransplant blood from 4 patients. Findings and caveats that apply to the study as a whole: The TRB repertoires of T cells infiltrating skin or the GI tract showed only limited overlap with the TRB repertoires found in blood. Donor-recipient similarity was low at 1-2 months but rose over the first year, and later blood repertoires were often dominated by donor CD8+ memory clones. Across 45 or so patients, recipient CMV seropositivity and CMV reactivation were highly associated with TRB clonality; PTCy diversity was similar to CNI/methotrexate controls.

From a lookup of the germline V gene, CDR1 and CDR2 are KGHSY and FQNENV. The CDR3 spans 14 residues, from the cysteine through the phenylalanine. Just the 42-base CDR3 DNA is kept, in frame starting at base 1. The V and J ends are trimmed by 4 bases and 2 bases, leaving 11 bases between them. The time point label on this specimen signifies: posttransplant day relative to BM transplant. The control group consisted of around 10 patients who received myeloablative marrow transplants with methotrexate plus a calcineurin inhibitor and who were sampled 1 year after transplant. Mononuclear cells from peripheral blood and bone marrow were separated by Ficoll-Hypaque density centrifugation and then cryopreserved.

The sequence links TRBV16 to TRBJ1-2, and perhaps TRBD1 as D gene, on 5 matching bases. The input for sequencing was PBMCs, taken after an allogeneic stem cell transplant with a calcineurin inhibitor and methotrexate. This receptor was identified in a male patient aged 30 to 39 who received an allogeneic stem cell transplant from an unrelated donor, was CMV-positive, and had no GVHD. Some T cells seen after a transplant may have their origin in the graft donor. The nucleotides read TGTGCCAGCAGCCTCTCGCGGGGGAACTATGGCTACACCTTC. This is translated as CASSLSRGNYGYTF.